This T cell receptor (beta chain) was captured in a study of cytomegalovirus exposure and HLA in healthy donors. PCR used 60 Vbeta primers and 13 Jbeta primers. TCRdb keeps only in-frame clones here, not all; method: immunoSEQ multiplex PCR. The sample records 100,000 to 150,000 clones, about 80% being singletons. V lost 0 bases to trimming and J lost 4 bases, with 15 bases between them. In germline, CDR1 is LGHNA, CDR2 YSLEER. The CDR3 has 16 amino acids. Study outcomes and limitations: In a later analysis, V- and J-gene trimming of beta chains associated with a DCLRE1C missense variant, replicated independently. In a later analysis, specific HLA alleles were associated with more than 15,000 TCR beta sequences at a 0.05 false discovery rate. Later analysis suggested most CMV-associated TCR beta chains were HLA-restricted.

On this clone: The antigen remains undetermined.

The chain links TRBV4-3 to TRBJ1-1; D gene ambiguous. Sequenced input: PBMCs. The receptor comes from a boy aged 2 to 10 in good health and CMV-seronegative. CDR3 in amino acids: CASSQDRSYGSTEAFF. CDR3 sequence (DNA): TGCGCCAGCAGCCAAGATCGGTCCTACGGGAGCACTGAAGCTTTCTTT.